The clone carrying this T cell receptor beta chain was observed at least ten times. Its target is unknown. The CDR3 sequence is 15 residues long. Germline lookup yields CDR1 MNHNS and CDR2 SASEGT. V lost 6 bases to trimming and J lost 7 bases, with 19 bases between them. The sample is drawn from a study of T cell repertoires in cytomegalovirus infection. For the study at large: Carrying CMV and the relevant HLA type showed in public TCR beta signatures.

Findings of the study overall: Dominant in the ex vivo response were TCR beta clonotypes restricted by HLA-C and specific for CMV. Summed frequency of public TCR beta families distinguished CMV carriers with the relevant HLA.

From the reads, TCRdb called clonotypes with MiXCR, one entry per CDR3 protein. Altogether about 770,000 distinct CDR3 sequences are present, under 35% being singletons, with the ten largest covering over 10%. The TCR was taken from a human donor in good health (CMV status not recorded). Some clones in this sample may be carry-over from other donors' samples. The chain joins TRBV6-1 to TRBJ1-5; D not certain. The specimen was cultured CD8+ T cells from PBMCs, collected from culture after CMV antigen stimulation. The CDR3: CASSPKRDSFQPQHF. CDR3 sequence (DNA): TGTGCCAGCAGCCCCAAGAGGGATTCTTTCCAGCCCCAGCATTTT.